This TCR beta chain was obtained from a study of cytotoxic CD8 clonotypes in ibrutinib-treated CLL. Findings and limits, study-wide: Clonality climbed at ibrutinib response, then dropped toward baseline at progression.

Libraries were prepared by immunoSEQ multiplex PCR; TCRdb keeps only in-frame clonotypes and omits some of them. Among about 300,000 clones, approximately 76% were seen once, and the ten largest hold approximately 5.1%. In the case of this clone: Its antigen is not identified.

The CDR3 has 16 residues. Trimming shortened V by 3 bases and J by 5 bases, and 16 bases separated the two germline ends. Germline V gives CDR1 LGHNA, CDR2 YSLEER. The chain carries TRBV4-3 and TRBJ1-4; D is unclear. This TCR was sampled from a human donor with chronic lymphocytic leukemia. Sequencing used PBMCs, obtained at disease progression, from a patient treated with ibrutinib. The CDR3 loop reads CASSQSPDGGNEKLFF. CDR3 DNA: TGCGCCAGCAGCCAGTCCCCGGACGGAGGGAATGAAAAACTGTTTTTT.